Shown below are 27 T cell receptor beta chains from a single sample sequenced in a study of PD-1 blockade in classical Hodgkin lymphoma. With no exception, relapse followed autologous stem cell transplantation in all patients, and brentuximab vedotin exposure varied. Repertoires were generated with immunoSEQ multiplex PCR, while TCRdb's copy carries only in-frame clones and drops some. The sample has about 37,000 clones, roughly four fifths seen once; the top ten hold about a tenth. The sample was peripheral blood mononuclear cells (PBMCs), taken at baseline. These receptor sequences come from a human donor with classical Hodgkin lymphoma.

The sample holds one count of this clone. The CDR3 bases are TGTGCCAGCAGTTCGATTGGGGACAGGGGTGACTATGGCTACACCTTC. Protein sequence: CASSSIGDRGDYGYTF. V usage is TRBV28 and J usage is TRBJ1-2; 10 bases are shared with TRBD1. The germline CDR1 and CDR2 sequences are MDHEN and SYDVKM. The CDR3 consists of 16 residues. V shed 4 bases, J shed 3 bases, and the junction held 8 bases outside the gene matches.

The chain uses TRBV15 and TRBJ2-1, with D uncertain. The CDR3 spans 12 residues. The germline CDR1 and CDR2 sequences are LNHNV and YYDKDF (reference sequence). The V end was cut by 1 base, the J end by 8 bases, with 6 bases between. The CDR3 sequence is CATSRVGHEQFF. The CDR3 coding sequence is TGTGCCACCAGCAGAGTAGGGCATGAGCAGTTCTTC.

The CDR3 protein is CASSQSKDSYEQYF. In DNA, the CDR3 is TGTGCCAGCAGCCAAAGCAAGGACTCCTACGAGCAGTACTTC. The chain has TRBV7-6 and TRBJ2-7; no clear D. V lost 5 bases and J 0 bases, leaving 11 bases between the germline ends. The CDR3 runs 14 residues. Germline CDR1 SGHVS, CDR2 FNYEAQ.

The chain links TRBV28 to TRBJ1-2, with 7 bases matching TRBD1. J gave up 4 bases and V 5 bases, and 7 bases lay outside the gene matches. Germline CDR1 and CDR2: MDHEN and SYDVKM. This CDR3 contains 14 residues. CDR3 sequence: CASSPPGTVYGYTF. CDR3 in DNA: TGTGCCAGCAGTCCCCCCGGGACAGTCTATGGCTACACCTTC.

V and J are TRBV7-2 and TRBJ2-3; no clear D. The V gene lost 2 bases and the J gene lost 3 bases, with 9 bases spanning the gap. Germline V CDR1 and CDR2: SGHTA, FQGNSA. The CDR3 runs to 14 residues. The CDR3 DNA follows: TGTGCCAGCAGCTTACGCCCGGTAACAGATACGCAGTATTTT. Translating gives CASSLRPVTDTQYF.

This clone has only one observation. The chain uses TRBV29-1 and TRBJ2-5, with 8 bases lining up with TRBD1. J was trimmed by 5 bases and V by 3 bases; bases with no gene match: 8. Germline CDR1 is SQVTM and CDR2 is ANQGSEA. The CDR3 is 14 residues long. The CDR3 loop is CSVDLGQGRETQYF. In DNA, the CDR3 is TGCAGCGTTGACTTAGGACAGGGACGGGAGACCCAGTACTTC.

This chain uses TRBV28 with TRBJ1-2; D gene ambiguous. The CDR3 is made up of 15 amino acids. The V gene's germline CDR1 is MDHEN and CDR2 SYDVKM. Trimming removed 3 bases from V and 5 bases from J, with 16 bases in between. The CDR3 bases are TGTGCCAGCAGTTTCAACGGGGAAGGACTATATGGCTACACCTTC. Protein product: CASSFNGEGLYGYTF.

This clone was seen at least ten times. The chain employs TRBV27 and TRBJ1-4, with D maybe TRBD1 (5 bases). The V and J ends lost 5 bases and 8 bases respectively, with 12 bases between them. Germline CDR1 MNHEY, CDR2 SMNVEV (reference sequence). The CDR3 covers 13 residues. The CDR3 loop is CASSGDGGEKLFF. The CDR3 DNA reads as TGTGCCAGCAGTGGGGACGGGGGGGAAAAACTGTTTTTT.

The chain couples TRBV4-1 to TRBJ2-5; D is unclear. The CDR3 extends over 13 amino acids. Germline values: CDR1 MGHRA, CDR2 YSYEKL. The V end was cut by 4 bases, the J end by 5 bases, with 11 bases between. Here the CDR3 DNA reads TGCGCCAGCAGCCGCCTCCCCGGGGAGACCCAGTACTTC. It encodes CASSRLPGETQYF.

DNA of the CDR3: TGTGCCAGCAGCCCAACGTCAAAGACCCAGTACTTC. Its translation is CASSPTSKTQYF. The V gene is TRBV5-8, the J gene TRBJ2-5; D is uncertain. The germline gives CDR1 SGHTS, CDR2 YDEGEE. The germline V and J ends were trimmed by 4 bases and 6 bases, with 10 bases remaining between them. CDR3 size: 12 residues.

This sequence joins TRBV25-1 and TRBJ2-1, with 9 bases aligning to TRBD2. The CDR3 runs 15 residues. V was clipped by 7 bases and J by 6 bases; unmatched bases: 10. Germline assignment: CDR1 MGHDK and CDR2 SYGVNS. The CDR3 reads CASTLGGLAFNEQFF. CDR3 DNA sequence: TGTGCCAGCACCCTGGGAGGACTAGCGTTCAATGAGCAGTTCTTC.

The gene calls are TRBV7-9 and TRBJ2-7, with TRBD1 identical over 7 bases. The trim removed 5 bases at V and 3 bases at J, leaving 7 bases unmatched. The germline CDR1 and CDR2 sequences are SEHNR and FQNEAQ (reference sequence). The CDR3 is 14 amino acids. The CDR3 spells CASSRTGVDYEQYF. CDR3 in DNA: TGTGCCAGCAGCCGTACAGGGGTAGACTACGAGCAGTACTTC.

This chain connects TRBV5-4 to TRBJ2-1, with 8 bases lining up with TRBD2. Trimming took 4 bases from V and 2 from J; bases not matched to a gene: 8. The CDR3 consists of 16 residues. Germline V CDR1 and CDR2: SGHNT, YYREEE (reference sequence). The DNA for the CDR3 is TGTGCCAGCAGCCCTGGGGGAGCGGGAGCCTACAATGAGCAGTTCTTC. Its translation: CASSPGGAGAYNEQFF. The full variable domain, rest sourced from reference TRBV5-4 and TRBJ2-1, is ETGVTQSPTHLIKTRGQQVTLRCSSQSGHNTVSWYQQALGQGPQFIFQYYREEENGRGNFPPRFSGLQFPNYSSELNVNALELDDSALYLCASSPGGAGAYNEQFFGPGTRLTVL.

The chain couples TRBV6-1 to TRBJ1-2; weak D call: TRBD1 (6 bases). Per germline, CDR1 MNHNS and CDR2 SASEGT. CDR3 size: 14 residues. V was cut by 6 bases and J by 7 bases, with 18 bases left in between. The CDR3 DNA reads TGTGCCAGCAGGGTTGGGGGGCGCCCCTTTGGCTACACCTTC. This gives the protein CASRVGGRPFGYTF.

The V and J genes are TRBV2 and TRBJ1-3, with D possibly matching TRBD1 (5 bases). This CDR3 has 15 residues. Trimming removed 7 bases at V and 1 base at J, with 14 bases between. CDR1 and CDR2 (germline): SNHLY, FYNNEI. CDR3 protein: CASTASGGSGNTIYF. CDR3 bases: TGTGCCAGCACCGCCTCCGGGGGATCTGGAAACACCATATATTTT.

The chain uses TRBV11-3 and TRBJ2-1; TRBD1 agrees at 7 bases. The J segment lost 6 bases and the V segment lost 1 base, leaving 6 bases of the junction unmatched. The CDR3 loop spans 15 amino acids. Germline values: CDR1 SGHNT, CDR2 YENEEA. The CDR3 DNA sequence: TGTGCCAGCAGCTTAGCCGGACAGGTCACCAATGAGCAGTTCTTC. Protein: CASSLAGQVTNEQFF.

In this sample, this clone turned up a few times. The genes are TRBV4-1 and TRBJ2-2; no clear D. Trimming cost V 3 bases and J 4 bases, with 9 bases left between them. CDR3 size: 14 residues. Germline V CDR1 and CDR2: MGHRA, YSYEKL. The CDR3 region is CASSQMTVTGELFF. In DNA, the CDR3 is TGCGCCAGCAGCCAGATGACTGTCACCGGGGAGCTGTTTTTT.

This clone showed up just a few times. The chain joins TRBV9 to TRBJ2-7, with TRBD2 matching 13 bases. Per germline, CDR1 SGDLS and CDR2 YYNGEE. Trimming at V came to 3 bases and at J to 2 bases, leaving 2 bases not matched to a gene. CDR3 size: 15 residues. The CDR3 protein is CASSAGLAGTYEQYF. The CDR3, as DNA: TGTGCCAGCAGCGCGGGACTAGCGGGGACCTACGAGCAGTACTTC.

V gene TRBV25-1 combines with J gene TRBJ1-5; 7 nucleotides line up with TRBD1. The ends lost 3 bases at V and 7 bases at J; junction bases unmatched: 6. In germline, CDR1 is MGHDK, CDR2 SYGVNS. There are 14 residues in the CDR3. The DNA of the CDR3 is TGTGCCAGCAGTGAGCGGACAGGCGGCCAGCCCCAGCATTTT. Encoded protein: CASSERTGGQPQHF.

V gene TRBV4-3 combines with J gene TRBJ2-7; a possible D gene is TRBD2 (5 bases). Germline V CDR1 and CDR2: LGHNA, YSLEER. Trimming removed 0 bases at V and 5 bases at J, with 17 bases between. This CDR3 comprises 16 residues. CDR3 sequence: CASSQDPRPPSHEQYF. The CDR3 bases are TGCGCCAGCAGCCAAGATCCCAGACCCCCTAGCCACGAGCAGTACTTC.

Of note for this clone: A much bigger clone sits one base away, suggesting this may be a read error. The chain carries TRBV28 and TRBJ2-2; D might be TRBD1 or TRBD2, each matching 5 bases. This CDR3 is built from 13 residues. From germline, CDR1 is MDHEN and CDR2 SYDVKM. CDR3: CASCVGGTGKLFF. The CDR3 DNA reads TGTGCCAGCTGCGTTGGGGGAACCGGGAAGCTGTTTTTT. The full variable domain, rest sourced from reference TRBV28 and TRBJ2-2, is DVKVTQSSRYLVKRTGEKVFLECVQDMDHENMFWYRQDPGLGLRLIYFSYDVKMKEKGDIPEGYSVSREKKERFSLILESASTNQTSMYLCASCVGGTGKLFFGEGSRLTVL.

This clone was observed a single time. Its ends do not fully match the called genes, so a read error is possible. This chain joins TRBV18 and TRBJ2-2; perhaps TRBD1 as D (5 bases). This CDR3 comprises 15 residues. Germline CDR1 KGHSH, CDR2 LQKENI. The CDR3 loop is CASSPRPGSTGELFF. Written as DNA, the CDR3 is TGTGCCAGTTCACCACGTCCAGGGTCGACCGGGGAGCTGTTTTTT. Supplemented by reference TRBV18 and TRBJ2-2, the full variable domain reads NAGVMQNPRHLVRRRGQEARLRCSPMKGHSHVYWYRQLPEEGLKFMVYLQKENIIDESGMPKERFSAEFPKEGPSILRIQQVVRGDSAAYFCASSPRPGSTGELFFGEGSRLTVL.

This chain joins TRBV6-1 and TRBJ2-1; TRBD1 is a possible D gene (6 bases). Trimming cost V 4 bases and J 3 bases, with 16 bases left between them. Per the germline V gene, CDR1 is MNHNS and CDR2 is SASEGT. There are 16 residues in the CDR3. CDR3 region: CASSAYRVPYYNEQFF. Here the CDR3 DNA reads TGTGCCAGCAGTGCGTACAGGGTGCCCTACTACAATGAGCAGTTCTTC.

This clone was detected only a few times. V usage is TRBV29-1 and J usage is TRBJ2-1; D unclear. With 7 bases removed from V and 9 bases from J, the gap between germline ends came to 10 bases. The germline V gene has CDR1 SQVTM and CDR2 ANQGSEA. The CDR3 has 10 residues. The CDR3 reads CSATSSEQFF. The CDR3 bases are TGCAGCGCCACTTCCAGTGAGCAGTTCTTC.

J is TRBJ2-2 and V is TRBV23-1; D is unclear. TRBV23-1 falls under the ORF class, with uncertain function. This CDR3 has 16 residues. V was trimmed by 9 bases and J by 0 bases, leaving 17 bases between them. CDR3 region: CARPLVGGTNTGELFF. CDR3 nucleotides: TGCGCCAGACCGCTCGTCGGCGGCACGAACACCGGGGAGCTGTTTTTT.

J is TRBJ2-1 and V is TRBV27; D is undetermined. V was pared by 5 bases and J by 4 bases, with 3 bases between. From germline, CDR1 is MNHEY and CDR2 SMNVEV (reference sequence). The CDR3 totals 11 residues. CDR3 region: CASSAYNEQFF. The CDR3 DNA reads as TGTGCCAGCAGTGCGTACAATGAGCAGTTCTTC.

CDR3 amino acids: CASGMRPQHF. CDR3 bases: TGTGCTAGTGGCATGAGGCCCCAGCATTTT. This sequence joins TRBV12-5 and TRBJ1-5; D is uncertain. CDR3 length: 10 amino acids. Between the trimmed V and J ends, which lost 6 bases and 9 bases, there was a span of 6 bases. Germline CDR1 reads LGHNT; CDR2 reads FRNRAP.